The next 23 T cell receptor beta chains were all read from a single sample in a study of T cell repertoires in cytomegalovirus infection. TCRdb re-called the reads through MiXCR, storing one row per CDR3 protein. The sample has approximately 340,000 distinct CDR3 sequences, 25% to 35% seen once. Antigen specificity for these receptors is unknown. The material was cultured PBMCs, obtained from culture after CMV antigen stimulation. The receptors originated from a human donor in good health (CMV status not recorded). Some clones in this sample may be carry-over from other donors' samples.

This clonotype has a count of ten or more. The rearrangement uses TRBV27 and TRBJ2-7, with 8 positions matching TRBD2. The CDR3 contains 16 residues. Germline CDR1 and CDR2: MNHEY and SMNVEV (reference sequence). Trimming cost V 3 bases and J 6 bases; bases outside gene matches: 13. For the CDR3, the DNA is TGTGCCAGCAGTTTCTCTGGGACTAGTGCTGATTCCGAGCAGTACTTC. Its protein is CASSFSGTSADSEQYF.

The J gene is TRBJ2-7, the V gene TRBV2; maybe TRBD1 (7 bases). The CDR3 covers 15 residues. V was pared by 2 bases and J by 2 bases, with 13 bases between. Germline V gene data show CDR1 as SNHLY and CDR2 as FYNNEI. CDR3 residues: CASSERQGGPYEQYF. CDR3 bases: TGTGCCAGCAGTGAAAGGCAGGGGGGCCCCTACGAGCAGTACTTC.

As concerns this clonotype: It may be a read error: a sequence one base away is much more abundant. The chain has TRBV19 and TRBJ1-1, with D uncertain. CDR1 and CDR2 from the germline V gene are LNHDA and SQIVND (reference sequence). The CDR3 sequence is 13 residues long. Deletions cut 4 bases from V and 1 base from J, with 7 bases between. The CDR3 bases are TGTGCCAGTAGTAGAAACAGGAACACTGAAGCTTTCTTT. It encodes CASSRNRNTEAFF.

The chain employs TRBV7-9 and TRBJ1-4; D is unresolved. This CDR3 is 17 amino acids long. The V and J ends lost 5 bases and 2 bases respectively, with 18 bases between them. Germline CDR1 reads SEHNR; CDR2 reads FQNEAQ (reference sequence). This CDR3 reads CASSPPRGSGTNEKLFF. The CDR3 bases are TGTGCCAGCAGCCCCCCCCGCGGGTCGGGGACTAATGAAAAACTGTTTTTT. Filled out from reference TRBV7-9 and TRBJ1-4, the complete variable domain reads DTGVSQNPRHKITKRGQNVTFRCDPISEHNRLYWYRQTLGQGPEFLTYFQNEAQLEKSRLLSDRFSAERPKGSFSTLEIQRTEQGDSAMYLCASSPPRGSGTNEKLFFGSGTQLSVL.

This clonotype was recorded a few times. The chain joins TRBV10-3 to TRBJ1-5; tentative D call: TRBD1 (6 bases). The CDR3 covers 15 residues. With 6 bases removed from V and 0 bases from J, the gap between germline ends came to 12 bases. Germline CDR1 ENHRY, CDR2 SYGVKD. CDR3 DNA: TGTGCCATCAGACAGGGCGCCAATAGCAATCAGCCCCAGCATTTT. Translating gives CAIRQGANSNQPQHF.

J is TRBJ1-5 and V is TRBV7-9; 9 nucleotides line up with TRBD1. With V trimmed by 4 bases and J by 7 bases, 5 bases remained unmatched. The CDR3 totals 14 residues. The germline V gene has CDR1 SEHNR and CDR2 FQNEAQ (reference sequence). CDR3 coding DNA: TGTGCCAGCAGCTCACAGGGGACAGGGCAGCCCCAGCATTTT. It encodes CASSSQGTGQPQHF.

The chain links TRBV12-3 or TRBV12-4 to TRBJ2-6; D call uncertain. CDR3 size: 14 residues. The ends were cut back, 5 bases at V and 1 base at J, with 6 bases in the middle. The CDR3 region is CASSLLSGANVLTF. The CDR3 nucleotides read TGTGCCAGCAGTCTCCTGTCTGGGGCCAACGTCCTGACTTTC.

The genes are TRBV7-2 and TRBJ2-3, with D perhaps TRBD1 or TRBD2 (5 bases each). Trimming cost V 5 bases and J 0 bases, with 18 bases left between them. Germline V gene data show CDR1 as SGHTA and CDR2 as FQGNSA. The CDR3 runs to 17 residues. This CDR3 reads CASSVNGATTSTDTQYF. The CDR3 DNA follows: TGTGCCAGCAGCGTTAACGGGGCAACAACTAGCACAGATACGCAGTATTTT.

The sample holds a few counts of this clonotype. The chain carries TRBV10-3 and TRBJ1-1; perhaps TRBD1 as D (5 bases). V was cut by 0 bases and J by 0 bases, with 11 bases left in between. The CDR3 contains 16 residues. Per germline, CDR1 ENHRY and CDR2 SYGVKD. Here the CDR3 DNA reads TGTGCCATCAGTGAGTCGATTTGGACAATGAACACTGAAGCTTTCTTT. It encodes CAISESIWTMNTEAFF.

The gene calls are TRBV7-9 and TRBJ2-1; D uncertain. Germline V gene sequence: CDR1 SEHNR, CDR2 FQNEAQ (reference sequence). V shed 5 bases and J shed 10 bases, with 15 bases lying between them. This CDR3 is 13 amino acids long. DNA of the CDR3: TGTGCCAGCAGCCCCCCCTTAAGCGACGAGCAGTTCTTC. The encoded protein is CASSPPLSDEQFF.

J is TRBJ2-1 and V is TRBV7-2; possibly TRBD2 for D (5 bases). Germline V gene lookup returns CDR1 SGHTA and CDR2 FQGNSA. V gave up 3 bases and J gave up 6 bases, with 18 bases separating them. This CDR3 spans 16 amino acids. The CDR3 coding sequence is TGTGCCAGCAGCTTCCCTCTCGGCGGACTCAGCAATGAGCAGTTCTTC. Translated: CASSFPLGGLSNEQFF.

The chain links TRBV20-1 to TRBJ2-7; 10 bases fit TRBD2. This CDR3 has 14 amino acids. Germline CDR1 reads DFQATT; CDR2 reads SNEGSKA (reference sequence). J lost 4 bases, V lost 6 bases, and 9 bases had no gene match. For the CDR3, the DNA is TGCAGTGCCGTAGGGCCTAGCGGGAGTTACGAGCAGTACTTC. This gives the protein CSAVGPSGSYEQYF.

This clonotype was recorded a few times. The rearrangement uses TRBV5-8 and TRBJ1-5, with TRBD1 matching over 8 bases. The CDR3 has 15 residues. V lost 4 bases to trimming and J lost 7 bases; unmatched junction nucleotides: 10. CDR1 and CDR2 (germline): SGHTS, YDEGEE. The chain's CDR3 is CASSLRTGSGQPQHF. The CDR3 DNA reads TGTGCCAGCAGCCTTCGGACAGGGAGTGGGCAGCCCCAGCATTTT.

The chain employs TRBV9 and TRBJ1-2, with 9 nucleotides matching TRBD1. V shed 2 bases, J shed 7 bases, and the junction held 6 bases outside the gene matches. The CDR3 is made up of 14 amino acids. The V gene's germline CDR1 is SGDLS and CDR2 YYNGEE. The CDR3 spells CASSVTGGAGGYTF. The CDR3, as DNA: TGTGCCAGCAGCGTTACAGGGGGCGCAGGTGGCTACACCTTC.

This rearrangement joins TRBV19 to TRBJ2-1, with D perhaps matching TRBD2 (6 bases). The CDR3 contains 15 residues. Germline V gives CDR1 LNHDA, CDR2 SQIVND (reference sequence). Trimming stripped 6 bases from V and 5 bases from J, with 17 bases between. Here the CDR3 reads CASRRDLLENNEQFF. The DNA for the CDR3 is TGTGCCAGTAGGCGGGACTTACTAGAAAACAATGAGCAGTTCTTC.

J is TRBJ1-1 and V is TRBV6-1, with D uncertain. Trimming shortened V by 5 bases and J by 1 base, and 20 bases separated the two germline ends. The CDR3 length is 17 residues. Germline CDR1 and CDR2: MNHNS and SASEGT. The CDR3 DNA reads TGTGCCAGCAGTTTTCACGACGGGTCCCGACGGAACACTGAAGCTTTCTTT. It yields the protein CASSFHDGSRRNTEAFF.

Only one count was recorded for this clonotype. This CDR3 is CASSQSQEEALWGTGELFF. For the CDR3, the DNA is TGCGCCAGCAGTCAATCCCAGGAGGAGGCCTTGTGGGGCACCGGGGAGCTGTTTTTT. V usage is TRBV23-1 and J usage is TRBJ2-2; possibly TRBD2 for D (5 bases). TRBV23-1 is known as an ORF, though its function is uncertain. Trimming took off 0 bases at V and 4 bases at J, with 21 bases between the two ends. This CDR3 comprises 19 residues.

This clonotype was seen more than once but under ten times. The chain has TRBV30 and TRBJ2-2, with a weak D call TRBD2 (5 bases). The CDR3 sequence is 14 residues long. Trimming stripped 4 bases from V and 1 base from J, with 10 bases between. Germline-derived CDR1 and CDR2 are GTSNPN and SVGIG (reference sequence). CDR3 sequence: CAWIRAGNTGELFF. CDR3 nucleotides: TGTGCCTGGATTCGGGCGGGGAACACCGGGGAGCTGTTTTTT.

This clonotype was recorded many times. V usage is TRBV6-1 and J usage is TRBJ1-5, with TRBD1 matching over 12 bases. The ends lost 6 bases at V and 5 bases at J; junction bases unmatched: 5. Germline V CDR1 and CDR2: MNHNS, SASEGT. The CDR3 length is 15 residues. The chain's CDR3 is CASRPGQGADQPQHF. The CDR3 DNA follows: TGTGCCAGCAGGCCGGGACAGGGGGCCGATCAGCCCCAGCATTTT.

The chain uses TRBV6-6 and TRBJ2-7, with D uncertain. Germline CDR1 MNHNY, CDR2 SVGAGI (reference sequence). This CDR3 has 12 amino acids. V was shortened by 0 bases and J by 2 bases, with 2 bases between the two germline ends. The CDR3 here is CASSYSAYEQYV. The CDR3 coding sequence is TGTGCCAGCAGTTACTCAGCCTACGAGCAGTACGTC.

The V call is TRBV11-3, the J call TRBJ2-7, with D perhaps given as TRBD1 or TRBD2 (5 bases each). This CDR3 contains 14 residues. V dropped 4 bases and J dropped 2 bases, with 12 bases sitting between them. Germline CDR1 SGHNT, CDR2 YENEEA. In DNA, the CDR3 is TGTGCCAGCAGCTCCCGGGACGGGACCTACGAGCAGTACTTC. It yields the protein CASSSRDGTYEQYF.

The chain links TRBV5-4 to TRBJ2-5; no reliable D call. The V gene's germline CDR1 is SGHNT and CDR2 YYREEE (reference sequence). V was clipped by 2 bases and J by 1 base, with 9 bases between them. This CDR3 comprises 14 residues. This CDR3 is CASSFRGGQETQYF. The CDR3, as DNA: TGTGCCAGCAGCTTCCGTGGCGGCCAAGAGACCCAGTACTTC.

This clonotype was seen more than once but under ten times. V gene TRBV2 combines with J gene TRBJ2-7; tentative D call: TRBD1 (5 bases). V lost 4 bases and J lost 3, with 19 bases in between. This CDR3 comprises 16 residues. Germline-derived CDR1 and CDR2 are SNHLY and FYNNEI. This CDR3 reads CASSGGSKTNVYEQYF. CDR3 DNA sequence: TGTGCCAGCAGTGGGGGCAGCAAGACCAACGTCTACGAGCAGTACTTC.